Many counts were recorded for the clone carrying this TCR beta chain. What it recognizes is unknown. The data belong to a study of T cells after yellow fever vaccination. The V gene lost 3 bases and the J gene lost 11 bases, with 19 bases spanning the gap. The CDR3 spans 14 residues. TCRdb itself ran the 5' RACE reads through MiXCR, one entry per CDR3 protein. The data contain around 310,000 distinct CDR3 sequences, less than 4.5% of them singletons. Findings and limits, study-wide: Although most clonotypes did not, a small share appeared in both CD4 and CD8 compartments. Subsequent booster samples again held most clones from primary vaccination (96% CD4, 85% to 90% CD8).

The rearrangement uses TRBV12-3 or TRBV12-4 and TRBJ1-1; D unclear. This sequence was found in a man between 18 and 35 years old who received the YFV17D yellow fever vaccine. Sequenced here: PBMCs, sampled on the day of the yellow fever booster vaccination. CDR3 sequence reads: CASSFGGLGSGAFF. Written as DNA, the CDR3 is TGTGCCAGCAGTTTTGGCGGACTGGGTAGTGGGGCTTTCTTT.